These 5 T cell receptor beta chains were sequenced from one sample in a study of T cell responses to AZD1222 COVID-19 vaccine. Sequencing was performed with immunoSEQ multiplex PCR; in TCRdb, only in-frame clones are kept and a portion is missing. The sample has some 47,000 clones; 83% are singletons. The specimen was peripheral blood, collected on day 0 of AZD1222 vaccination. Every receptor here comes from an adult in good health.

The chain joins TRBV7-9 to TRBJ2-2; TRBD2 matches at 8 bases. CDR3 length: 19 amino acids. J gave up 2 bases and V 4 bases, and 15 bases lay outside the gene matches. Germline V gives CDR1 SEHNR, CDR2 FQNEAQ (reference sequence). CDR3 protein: CASSSYRGLSGTNTGELFF. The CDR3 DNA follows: TGTGCCAGCAGCTCTTACCGAGGACTTAGCGGGACTAACACCGGGGAGCTGTTTTTT.

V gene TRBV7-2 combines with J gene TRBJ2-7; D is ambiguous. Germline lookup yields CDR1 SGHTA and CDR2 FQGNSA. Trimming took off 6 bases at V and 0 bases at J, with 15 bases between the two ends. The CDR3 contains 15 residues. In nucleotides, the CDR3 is TGTGCCAGCAGTACCTCGCCAGCTACCTCCTACGAGCAGTACTTC. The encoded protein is CASSTSPATSYEQYF.

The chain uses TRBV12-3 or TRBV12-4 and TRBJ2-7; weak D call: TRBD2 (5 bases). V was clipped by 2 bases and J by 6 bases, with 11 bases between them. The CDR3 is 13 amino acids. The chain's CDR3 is CASSLSASFEQYF. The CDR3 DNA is TGTGCCAGCAGTTTATCAGCTAGCTTCGAGCAGTACTTC.

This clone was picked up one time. CDR3 sequence: CASSDSGNEQFF. CDR3 coding DNA: TGCGCCAGCAGCGATAGTGGCAATGAGCAGTTCTTC. This chain joins TRBV5-1 and TRBJ2-1; no definite D call. Per the germline V gene, CDR1 is SGHRS and CDR2 is YFSETQ. Trimming pared 4 bases from V and 6 bases from J, leaving 8 bases between. The CDR3 runs to 12 residues.

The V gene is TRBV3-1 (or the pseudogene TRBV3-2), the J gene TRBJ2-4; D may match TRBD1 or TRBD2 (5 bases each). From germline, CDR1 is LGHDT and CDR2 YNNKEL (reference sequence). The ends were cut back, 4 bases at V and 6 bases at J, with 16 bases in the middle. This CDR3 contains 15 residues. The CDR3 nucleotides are TGTGCCAGCAGCCCTGGGGACCCTAAGGGAAACATTCAGTACTTC. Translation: CASSPGDPKGNIQYF.